What follows are 30 T cell receptor beta chains derived from one specimen sequenced in a study of T-cell reconstitution after alpha-beta-depleted transplantation in children. Unique molecular identifiers were incorporated into the prepared TCRbeta library. Each CDR3 protein gets one entry after TCRdb re-called the PCR reads with MiXCR. This table holds about 980,000 distinct CDR3 sequences, 25% to 35% found once. The sample consisted of PBMCs, mostly from graft donor cells, taken 360 days after TCRalphabeta/CD19-depleted stem cell transplant. These TCRs come from a boy in the first two years of life who had a stem cell transplant for SCID, so the T cells may come from the graft donor.

The J gene is TRBJ2-1, the V gene TRBV27; D gene ambiguous. Per germline, CDR1 MNHEY and CDR2 SMNVEV (reference sequence). The V gene lost 5 bases and the J gene lost 8 bases, with 13 bases spanning the gap. There are 13 residues in the CDR3. The CDR3 here is CASSPLPVHEQFF. As DNA, the CDR3 is TGTGCCAGCAGTCCTCTTCCGGTCCATGAGCAGTTCTTC.

The chain carries TRBV20-1 and TRBJ2-7, with D possibly being TRBD1 or TRBD2 (6 bases each). The ends were cut back, 5 bases at V and 2 bases at J, with 13 bases in the middle. Germline CDR1 reads DFQATT; CDR2 reads SNEGSKA (reference sequence). The CDR3 spans 13 residues. The CDR3 reads CSAYSGEAYEQYF. The CDR3 nucleotides read TGCAGTGCTTACTCAGGGGAGGCCTACGAGCAGTACTTC.

In this sample, this clonotype turned up many times. The chain uses TRBV2 and TRBJ2-7; 10 bases agree with TRBD1. This CDR3 has 15 amino acids. J gave up 5 bases and V 5 bases, and 9 bases lay outside the gene matches. Germline CDR1 is SNHLY and CDR2 is FYNNEI. The CDR3: CASSPPGQGLHEQYF. The CDR3 bases are TGTGCCAGCAGTCCCCCGGGACAGGGGCTGCACGAGCAGTACTTC.

The rearrangement links TRBV7-2 to TRBJ1-6; no clear D gene. This CDR3 region has 13 residues. V lost 4 bases to trimming and J lost 7 bases, with 8 bases between them. CDR1 SGHTA and CDR2 FQGNSA come from the germline V gene. This CDR3 is CASSSFRNSPLHF. The CDR3 nucleotides read TGTGCCAGCAGCTCCTTCAGAAATTCACCCCTCCACTTT.

This clonotype came up a few times. This chain joins TRBV5-1 and TRBJ1-4, with unresolved D. V was shortened by 5 bases and J by 8 bases, with 19 bases between the two germline ends. CDR1 and CDR2 from the germline V gene are SGHRS and YFSETQ. CDR3 length: 15 residues. The CDR3 reads CASSFDGLTGEKLFF. CDR3 DNA sequence: TGCGCCAGCAGTTTCGACGGATTGACCGGGGAAAAACTGTTTTTT.

This clonotype has a handful of counts. This chain uses TRBV5-1 with TRBJ2-6; 10 bases fit TRBD2. CDR3 length: 18 amino acids. V was pared by 5 bases and J by 2 bases, with 10 bases of the junction left unmatched. Germline V gene sequence: CDR1 SGHRS, CDR2 YFSETQ. CDR3 in DNA: TGCGCCAGCAGACGGACTAGCGGCCGACTCGCTGGGGCCAACGTCCTGACTTTC. It translates to CASRRTSGRLAGANVLTF.

This clonotype was found a few times. This sequence joins TRBV6-1 and TRBJ2-2; no clear D. CDR3 length: 14 residues. The ends were cut back, 3 bases at V and 6 bases at J, with 11 bases in the middle. Germline CDR1 reads MNHNS; CDR2 reads SASEGT. Here the CDR3 DNA reads TGTGCCAGCAGTGACCACCCGGGTCCCGGGGAGCTGTTTTTT. Its translation: CASSDHPGPGELFF.

The gene calls are TRBV11-2 and TRBJ2-5; 8 nucleotides agree with TRBD2. With V trimmed by 1 base and J by 3 bases, 7 bases remained unmatched. The germline gives CDR1 SGHAT, CDR2 FQNNGV. The CDR3 consists of 16 residues. The chain's CDR3 is CASSLVFTSGEETQYF. The DNA of the CDR3 is TGTGCCAGCAGCTTAGTTTTCACTAGCGGTGAAGAGACCCAGTACTTC.

This clonotype was seen more than once but under ten times. The genes are TRBV9 and TRBJ2-1; the match to TRBD2 covers 12 bases. V shed 2 bases and J 8 bases; nucleotides not matched to a gene: 8. The CDR3 length is 16 residues. Germline V lookup: CDR1 SGDLS, CDR2 YYNGEE. The CDR3 coding sequence is TGTGCCAGCAGCGTCCCTAGCGGGGGGGCCATTGATGAGCAGTTCTTC. This translates into CASSVPSGGAIDEQFF.

The CDR3 coding sequence is TGCGCCAGCAGCTTGGTGGTTCGCGGGGGGGCCAATGAGCAGTTCTTC. Amino acids: CASSLVVRGGANEQFF. This chain links TRBV5-1 with TRBJ2-1; 9 bases align to TRBD2. The CDR3 is 16 residues long. V lost 0 bases to trimming and J lost 6 bases; unmatched junction nucleotides: 7. CDR1 is SGHRS and CDR2 is YFSETQ in the germline V gene.

This clonotype was seen a few times. V gene TRBV12-3 or TRBV12-4 combines with J gene TRBJ2-4; TRBD1 or TRBD2 may be the D gene (5 bases each). The CDR3 spans 13 residues. With 5 bases removed from V and 6 bases from J, the gap between germline ends came to 11 bases. The CDR3 protein is CASSVRDLNIQYF. In DNA, the CDR3 is TGTGCCAGCAGTGTTCGGGACCTAAACATTCAGTACTTC.

The J gene is TRBJ2-5, the V gene TRBV29-1; D call uncertain. CDR1 is SQVTM and CDR2 is ANQGSEA in the germline V gene. The CDR3 runs 13 residues. The V gene lost 8 bases and the J gene lost 2 bases, with 15 bases spanning the gap. The DNA of the CDR3 is TGCAGCTCTCGGCAGCGTGTACAAGAGACCCAGTACTTC. Protein: CSSRQRVQETQYF.

This clonotype was seen a handful of times. The CDR3 here is CASSFALTSGVSYNEQFF. CDR3 nucleotides: TGTGCCAGCAGCTTCGCCCTTACTAGCGGGGTTTCCTACAATGAGCAGTTCTTC. J is TRBJ2-1 and V is TRBV7-2, with TRBD2 identical over 10 bases. There are 18 residues in the CDR3. Germline CDR1 and CDR2: SGHTA and FQGNSA. With 3 bases clipped from V and 1 base from J, the junction kept 9 bases outside the gene matches.

This rearrangement joins TRBV5-1 to TRBJ1-2; no definite D call. The CDR3 consists of 14 residues. The V gene's germline CDR1 is SGHRS and CDR2 YFSETQ. V was shortened by 0 bases and J by 3 bases, with 9 bases between the two germline ends. CDR3 nucleotides: TGCGCCAGCAGCTTGGGAACAAACGACTATGGCTACACCTTC. This codes for CASSLGTNDYGYTF.

This clonotype has just a few counts. The chain couples TRBV29-1 to TRBJ2-7; D call uncertain. The V gene lost 0 bases and the J gene lost 0 bases, with 6 bases spanning the gap. The germline V gene has CDR1 SQVTM and CDR2 ANQGSEA. CDR3 length: 13 residues. This CDR3 is CSVEDGFSYEQYF. The DNA for the CDR3 is TGCAGCGTTGAAGACGGCTTCTCCTACGAGCAGTACTTC.

The DNA of the CDR3 is TGTGCCAGCAGCCAAGATACCCACGAGCAGTACTTC. Translated, it gives CASSQDTHEQYF. V and J are TRBV3-1 and TRBJ2-7; no reliable D call. The CDR3 sequence is 12 residues long. V lost 0 bases and J 5 bases, leaving 5 bases between the germline ends. Germline V gives CDR1 LGHDT, CDR2 YNNKEL (reference sequence).

This clonotype appeared a few times. The chain carries TRBV19 and TRBJ1-5; D unresolved. Trimming took off 3 bases at V and 6 bases at J, with 12 bases between the two ends. The CDR3 consists of 14 residues. Germline CDR1 and CDR2: LNHDA and SQIVND (reference sequence). The CDR3 region is CASSIGGGLQPQHF. In DNA, the CDR3 is TGTGCCAGTAGTATCGGAGGAGGGCTTCAGCCCCAGCATTTT.

The V gene is TRBV29-1, the J gene TRBJ1-2; a possible D gene is TRBD1 (5 bases). This CDR3 region has 11 residues. V lost 7 bases and J lost 7, with 13 bases in between. Germline values: CDR1 SQVTM, CDR2 ANQGSEA. The CDR3 here is CSGGDAGGYTF. The CDR3 nucleotides read TGCAGCGGAGGGGACGCTGGTGGCTACACCTTC. The full variable domain, rest sourced from reference TRBV29-1 and TRBJ1-2, is SAVISQKPSRDICQRGTSLTIQCQVDSQVTMMFWYRQQPGQSLTLIATANQGSEATYESGFVIDKFPISRPNLTFSTLTVSNMSPEDSSIYLCSGGDAGGYTFGSGTRLTVV.

The rearrangement joins TRBV24-1 to TRBJ2-3, with TRBD1 as a possible D gene (5 bases). Germline lookup yields CDR1 KGHDR and CDR2 SFDVKD. This CDR3 is built from 15 residues. The ends were cut back, 6 bases at V and 3 bases at J, with 15 bases in the middle. The CDR3 region is CATSPPGRITDTQYF. The CDR3, as DNA: TGTGCCACCAGTCCCCCAGGGCGGATAACAGATACGCAGTATTTT.

This chain links TRBV10-3 with TRBJ2-6; the D gene could be TRBD1 or TRBD2 (5 bases each). V was clipped by 3 bases and J by 2 bases, with 14 bases between them. In germline, CDR1 is ENHRY, CDR2 SYGVKD. CDR3 length equals 17 residues. Here the CDR3 reads CAISDRGLGTGANVLTF. The DNA for the CDR3 is TGTGCCATCAGTGATCGGGGCCTTGGAACTGGGGCCAACGTCCTGACTTTC.

V gene TRBV15 combines with J gene TRBJ2-1; 7 bases fit TRBD2. J lost 2 bases, V lost 6 bases, and 7 bases had no gene match. This CDR3 is built from 15 residues. From germline, CDR1 is LNHNV and CDR2 YYDKDF (reference sequence). The DNA of the CDR3 is TGTGCCACCAGAGGCGGGGGAAAAGCCTACAATGAGCAGTTCTTC. Its translation is CATRGGGKAYNEQFF.

This sequence joins TRBV20-1 and TRBJ2-5; D gene uncertain. V gave up 0 bases and J gave up 5 bases, with 13 bases separating them. Germline V CDR1 and CDR2: DFQATT, SNEGSKA (reference sequence). The CDR3 is made up of 14 amino acids. CDR3: CSARERQAPETQYF. The DNA for the CDR3 is TGCAGTGCTAGAGAGAGGCAGGCCCCCGAGACCCAGTACTTC.

CDR3 region: CASSLDYETQYF. Written as DNA, the CDR3 is TGCGCCAGCAGCTTGGATTACGAGACCCAGTACTTC. The chain carries TRBV5-1 and TRBJ2-5; D is unresolved. Germline CDR1 reads SGHRS; CDR2 reads YFSETQ. V was shortened by 0 bases and J by 5 bases, with 5 bases between the two germline ends. The CDR3 is 12 amino acids.

This chain connects TRBV5-5 to TRBJ2-3; 7 nucleotides match TRBD1. The CDR3 runs to 16 residues. Germline CDR1 is SGHKS and CDR2 is YYEKEE (reference sequence). The trim removed 0 bases at V and 3 bases at J, leaving 7 bases unmatched. CDR3 bases: TGTGCCAGCAGCTTGGGTCCGGGACAGCCAACAGATACGCAGTATTTT. This codes for CASSLGPGQPTDTQYF.

V and J are TRBV28 and TRBJ1-3; 8 bases line up with TRBD1. CDR3 length equals 15 residues. Germline assignment: CDR1 MDHEN and CDR2 SYDVKM. The ends lost 4 bases at V and 0 bases at J; junction bases unmatched: 2. The CDR3 nucleotides read TGTGCCAGCAGTTCGGGACAGGTCTCTGGAAACACCATATATTTT. This sequence encodes CASSSGQVSGNTIYF. Full variable domain (missing parts from reference TRBV28 and TRBJ1-3): DVKVTQSSRYLVKRTGEKVFLECVQDMDHENMFWYRQDPGLGLRLIYFSYDVKMKEKGDIPEGYSVSREKKERFSLILESASTNQTSMYLCASSSGQVSGNTIYFGEGSWLTVV.

This clonotype has a handful of counts. This sequence joins TRBV10-3 and TRBJ1-2; 10 nucleotides align to TRBD1. The CDR3 has 15 residues. With V trimmed by 6 bases and J by 3 bases, 7 bases remained unmatched. Germline CDR1 reads ENHRY; CDR2 reads SYGVKD. CDR3 protein: CAISSLTGGYYGYTF. The CDR3 region has the DNA TGTGCCATCAGCTCCCTGACAGGGGGCTACTATGGCTACACCTTC.

The chain employs TRBV29-1 and TRBJ1-5, with D uncertain. V lost 6 bases, J lost 2 bases, and 8 bases lay in between. CDR1 is SQVTM and CDR2 is ANQGSEA in the germline V gene. CDR3 size: 12 residues. CDR3 in DNA: TGCAGCGTGAGTGATGGCAATCAGCCCCAGCATTTT. Protein: CSVSDGNQPQHF.

This clonotype has a count of ten or more. This chain uses TRBV5-1 with TRBJ2-6; no clear D gene. This CDR3 comprises 14 residues. V lost 2 bases, J lost 3 bases, and 6 bases lay in between. The germline V gene has CDR1 SGHRS and CDR2 YFSETQ. This CDR3 reads CASSFSSGANVLTF. The CDR3 DNA sequence: TGCGCCAGCAGCTTTTCGAGTGGGGCCAACGTCCTGACTTTC.

The rearrangement links TRBV5-1 to TRBJ2-7, with 7 positions matching TRBD1. Germline V gene data show CDR1 as SGHRS and CDR2 as YFSETQ. The CDR3 loop spans 16 amino acids. With V trimmed by 2 bases and J by 0 bases, 8 bases remained unmatched. CDR3 DNA: TGCGCCAGCAGCTTAAAATCCGGGACAGCCTCCTACGAGCAGTACTTC. Translating it yields CASSLKSGTASYEQYF.

This clonotype showed up just a few times. V gene TRBV18 combines with J gene TRBJ2-1; D is perhaps TRBD2 (5 bases). V was cut by 2 bases and J by 0 bases, with 14 bases left in between. The CDR3 has 17 residues. Germline CDR1 reads KGHSH; CDR2 reads LQKENI. DNA for the CDR3: TGTGCCAGCTCACCAATCGCGGGCCCCAGCTCCTACAATGAGCAGTTCTTC. This codes for CASSPIAGPSSYNEQFF. Together with reference TRBV18 and TRBJ2-1, the CDR3 gives the full variable domain: NAGVMQNPRHLVRRRGQEARLRCSPMKGHSHVYWYRQLPEEGLKFMVYLQKENIIDESGMPKERFSAEFPKEGPSILRIQQVVRGDSAAYFCASSPIAGPSSYNEQFFGPGTRLTVL.